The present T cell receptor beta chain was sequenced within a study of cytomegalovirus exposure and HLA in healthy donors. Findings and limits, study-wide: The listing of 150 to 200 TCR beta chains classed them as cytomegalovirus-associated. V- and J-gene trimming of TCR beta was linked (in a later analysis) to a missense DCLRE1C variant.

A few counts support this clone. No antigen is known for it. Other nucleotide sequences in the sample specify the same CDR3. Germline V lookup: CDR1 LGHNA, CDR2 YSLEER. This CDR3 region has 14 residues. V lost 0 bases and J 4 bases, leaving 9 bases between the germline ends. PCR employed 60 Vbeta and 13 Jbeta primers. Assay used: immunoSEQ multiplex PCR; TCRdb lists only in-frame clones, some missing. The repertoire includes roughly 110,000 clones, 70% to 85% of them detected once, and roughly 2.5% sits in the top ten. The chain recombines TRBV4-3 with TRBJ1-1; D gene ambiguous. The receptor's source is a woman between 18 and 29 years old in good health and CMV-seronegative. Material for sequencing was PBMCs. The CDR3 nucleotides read TGCGCCAGCAGCCAAGAGAATTACGGCACTGAAGCTTTCTTT. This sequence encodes CASSQENYGTEAFF.